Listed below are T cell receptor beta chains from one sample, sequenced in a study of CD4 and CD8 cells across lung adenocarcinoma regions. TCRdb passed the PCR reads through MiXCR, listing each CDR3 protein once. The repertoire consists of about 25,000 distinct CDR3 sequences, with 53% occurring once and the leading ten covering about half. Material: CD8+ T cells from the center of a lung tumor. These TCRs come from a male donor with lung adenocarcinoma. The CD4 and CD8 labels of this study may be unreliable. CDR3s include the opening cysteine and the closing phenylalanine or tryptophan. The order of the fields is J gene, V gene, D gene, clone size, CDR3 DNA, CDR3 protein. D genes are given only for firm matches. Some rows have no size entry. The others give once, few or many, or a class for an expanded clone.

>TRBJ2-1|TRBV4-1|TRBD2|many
TGCGCCAGCAGCCCCGCGGGGGATTCCTACAATGAGCAGTTCTTC
CASSPAGDSYNEQFF
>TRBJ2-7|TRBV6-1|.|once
TGTGCCAGCAGTGAATCGGGGCTGGGGGTCAAAAATACGCAGTACTTC
CASSESGLGVKNTQYF
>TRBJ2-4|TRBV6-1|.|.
TGTGCCAGCAGGCAGACGGGGACGTGCCGCAAAGATACGCAGTATTTC
CASRQTGTCRKDTQYF
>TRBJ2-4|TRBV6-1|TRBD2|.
TGTGCCGGTAGTGATGCGGGAGCGGGAGCCAAAGACACGCAGTATTTC
CAGSDAGAGAKDTQYF
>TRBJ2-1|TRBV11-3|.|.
TGTGCCAGCAGCTTCGGTGGGGGTCGATGGGAGCAGTTCTTC
CASSFGGGRWEQFF
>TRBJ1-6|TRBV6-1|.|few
TGTGCCAGCCTTCAGGGCAACAATCAGCCCCTCCACTTT
CASLQGNNQPLHF
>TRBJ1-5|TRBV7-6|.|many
TGTGCCAGCAGCCCCGGGAGGGACCAGCCCCAGCATTTT
CASSPGRDQPQHF
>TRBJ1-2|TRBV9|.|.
TGTGCCAGCAGCGTAGCTCCAGCGTCTTCGAACTCGGGGTGCACCTTC
CASSVAPASSNSGCTF
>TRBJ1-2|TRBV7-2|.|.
TGTGCCAGCAGCTCCCCGGGCACTTACTATGGCTACACCTTC
CASSSPGTYYGYTF
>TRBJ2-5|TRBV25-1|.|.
TGTGCGGGCAGCGAGGGCCGTGACACAGAGACCCAGTACTTC
CAGSEGRDTETQYF
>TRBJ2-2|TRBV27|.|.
TGTGCCAGCAGTGGATTAGGGGAAAGGGAGCTGTTTTTT
CASSGLGERELFF
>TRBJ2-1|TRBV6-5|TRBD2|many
TGTGCCAGCAGTTCCGGTAGCGGGAGGTTTGGCGAGCAGTTCTTC
CASSSGSGRFGEQFF
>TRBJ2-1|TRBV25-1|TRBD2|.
TGTGCCAGCAGGACTAGCGGGAAAGTCAATGAGCAGTTCTTC
CASRTSGKVNEQFF
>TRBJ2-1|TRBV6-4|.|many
TGTGCCAGCAGTGACTCGAGGGAGTCCAATGAGCAGTTCTTC
CASSDSRESNEQFF
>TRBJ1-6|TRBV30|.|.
TGTGCCTGGAGCAAAGGCGGGGGGAGTTCACCCCTCCACTTT
CAWSKGGGSSPLHF
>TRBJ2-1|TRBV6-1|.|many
TGTGCCAGCAGGAATTACAATGAGCAGTTCTTC
CASRNYNEQFF
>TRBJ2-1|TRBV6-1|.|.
TGTGCCAGCAGTGAAACGTGGACTGGCGGGACAAATGCGCAGTTCTTT
CASSETWTGGTNAQFF
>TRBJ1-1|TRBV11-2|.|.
TGTGCCAGCAGCTTAGAGGCGACTGAAGCTTTCTTT
CASSLEATEAFF
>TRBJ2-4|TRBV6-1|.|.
TGTGCCAGCAACACCGGGCTGGGAGCCGAAGACATGCAGTACTTC
CASNTGLGAEDMQYF
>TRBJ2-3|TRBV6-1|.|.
.
CASSDTWAVGTDTQYF
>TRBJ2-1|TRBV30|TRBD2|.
TGTGCCTGGAGTGTTGGACTAGCCTACAATGAGCAGTTCTTC
CAWSVGLAYNEQFF
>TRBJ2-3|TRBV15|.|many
TGTGCCACCAGCAGAGAATCGGGAAGGGGAGATACGCAGTATTTT
CATSRESGRGDTQYF
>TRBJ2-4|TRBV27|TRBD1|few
TGTGCCAGGAGCCCAGGGGGTGCGGCCAAAAACATCCAGTACTTC
CARSPGGAAKNIQYF
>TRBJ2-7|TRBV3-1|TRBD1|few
TGTGCCAGCAGCCGAGACCGGGACAGTGGGGAGCAGTACTTC
CASSRDRDSGEQYF
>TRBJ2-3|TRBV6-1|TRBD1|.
TGTGCCAGCAGGGGGACAGGGACCACAAACACGCAGTATTTT
CASRGTGTTNTQYF
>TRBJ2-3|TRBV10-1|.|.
TGCGCCAGCAGTGACTGTCTGGGAGCTAAAAACACGCAGTATTTT
CASSDCLGAKNTQYF
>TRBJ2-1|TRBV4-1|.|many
TGCGCCAGCAGCCTCCCAATTTACAATGAGCAGTTCTTC
CASSLPIYNEQFF
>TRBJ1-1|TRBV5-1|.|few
TGCGCCAGCAGCTTGGCACAGGGGAACACTGAAGCTTTCTTT
CASSLAQGNTEAFF